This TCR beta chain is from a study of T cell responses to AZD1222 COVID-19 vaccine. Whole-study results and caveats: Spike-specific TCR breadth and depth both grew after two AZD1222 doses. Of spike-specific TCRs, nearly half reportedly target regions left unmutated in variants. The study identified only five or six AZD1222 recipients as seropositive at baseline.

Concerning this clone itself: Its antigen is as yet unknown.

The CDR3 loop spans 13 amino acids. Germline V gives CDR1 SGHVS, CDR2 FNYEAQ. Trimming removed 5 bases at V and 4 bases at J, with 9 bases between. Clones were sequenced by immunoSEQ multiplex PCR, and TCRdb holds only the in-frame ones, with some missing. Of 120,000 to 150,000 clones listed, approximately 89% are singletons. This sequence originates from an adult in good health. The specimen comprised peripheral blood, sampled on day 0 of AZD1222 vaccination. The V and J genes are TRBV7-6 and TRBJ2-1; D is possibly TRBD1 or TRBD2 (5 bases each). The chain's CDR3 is CASSPRGYNEQFF. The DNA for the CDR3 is TGTGCCAGCAGCCCGAGGGGTTACAATGAGCAGTTCTTC.